This TCR beta chain was recorded in a study of blood T cell repertoires in COVID-19. Study-wide background: Samples taken during acute and convalescent COVID-19 were collected in the United States, Italy and Spain. PBMCs, B-cell-depleted T cells, or T cells provided the cDNA or gDNA that made up the material.

Per the study methods: Estimates of nucleated cell counts were drawn from the amplification of reference gene primers. TCRdb's copy holds only in-frame clones and misses some; the assay was immunoSEQ multiplex PCR. The DNA was the basis for D and trimming; V, J and clone size are from that table. The repertoire includes about 78,000 clones, roughly 90% of them detected once, and roughly 0.73% sits in the top ten. The CDR3 contains 15 residues. Per the germline V gene, CDR1 is SGHRS and CDR2 is YFSETQ. V lost 4 bases and J lost 2; bases outside the gene matches: 3. The gene calls are TRBV5-1 and TRBJ2-6, with TRBD1 matching 7 bases. Sequenced: peripheral blood. This clonotype was sampled from a woman older than 75 with acute or convalescent COVID-19. For the CDR3, the DNA is TGCGCCAGCAGCATAACAGGGGCTGGGGCCAACGTCCTGACTTTC. Translating it yields CASSITGAGANVLTF. Looking up the rest from reference TRBV5-1 and TRBJ2-6 gives the full variable domain: KAGVTQTPRYLIKTRGQQVTLSCSPISGHRSVSWYQQTPGQGLQFLFEYFSETQRNKGNFPGRFSGRQFSNSRSEMNVSTLELGDSALYLCASSITGAGANVLTFGAGSRLTVL.